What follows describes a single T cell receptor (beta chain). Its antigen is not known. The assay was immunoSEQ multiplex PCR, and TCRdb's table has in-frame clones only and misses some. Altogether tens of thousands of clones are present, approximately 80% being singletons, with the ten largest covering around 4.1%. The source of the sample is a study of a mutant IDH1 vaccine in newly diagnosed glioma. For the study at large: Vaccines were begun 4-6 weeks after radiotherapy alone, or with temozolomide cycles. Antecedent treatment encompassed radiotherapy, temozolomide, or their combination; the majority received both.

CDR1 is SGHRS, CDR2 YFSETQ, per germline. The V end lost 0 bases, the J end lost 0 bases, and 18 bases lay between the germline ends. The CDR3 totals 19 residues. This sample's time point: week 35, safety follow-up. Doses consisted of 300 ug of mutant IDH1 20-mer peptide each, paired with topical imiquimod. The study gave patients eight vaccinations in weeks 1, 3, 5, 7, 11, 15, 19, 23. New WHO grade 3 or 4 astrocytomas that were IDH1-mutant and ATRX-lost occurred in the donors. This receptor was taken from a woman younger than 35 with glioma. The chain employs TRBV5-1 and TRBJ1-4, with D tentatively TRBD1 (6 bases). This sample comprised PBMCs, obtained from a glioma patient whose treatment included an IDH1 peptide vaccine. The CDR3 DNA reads TGCGCCAGCAGCTTGGTTGGACCGGGACAACTTACAACTAATGAAAAACTGTTTTTT. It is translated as CASSLVGPGQLTTNEKLFF.